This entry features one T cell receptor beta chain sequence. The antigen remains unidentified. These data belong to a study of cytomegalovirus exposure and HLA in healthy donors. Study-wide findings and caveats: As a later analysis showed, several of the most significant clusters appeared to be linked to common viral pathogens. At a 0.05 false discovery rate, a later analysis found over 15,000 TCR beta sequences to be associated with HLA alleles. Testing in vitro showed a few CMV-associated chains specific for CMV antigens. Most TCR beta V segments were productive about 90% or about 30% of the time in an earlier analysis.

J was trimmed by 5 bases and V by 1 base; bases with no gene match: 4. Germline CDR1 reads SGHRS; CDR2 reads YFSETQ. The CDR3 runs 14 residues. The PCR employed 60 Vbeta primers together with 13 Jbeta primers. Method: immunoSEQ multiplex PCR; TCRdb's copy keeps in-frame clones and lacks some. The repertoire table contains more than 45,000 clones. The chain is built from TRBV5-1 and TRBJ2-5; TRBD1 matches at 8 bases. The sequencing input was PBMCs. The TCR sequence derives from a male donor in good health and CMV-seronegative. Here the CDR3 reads CASSLTGGGETQYF. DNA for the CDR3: TGCGCCAGCAGCTTGACAGGGGGTGGTGAGACCCAGTACTTC.